This paragraph reports one T cell receptor beta chain. This specimen comes from a study of human T cells and chemical hapten exposure. About the study: Patch tests applied 0.01% DPC to the upper back, read at 6 days.

Time point reported: patch test 2, 6 weeks after DPC sensitization. Treatment here: therapeutic diphenylcyclopropenone sensitization with weekly scalp DPC. RNA extraction used unfractionated whole blood as the source of total RNA. The study drew its donors from alopecia patients who were 18 to 70 years old and suitable for DPC. The germline V gene encodes CDR1 MDHEN and CDR2 SYDVKM. V was shortened by 3 bases and J by 2 bases, with 15 bases between the two germline ends. The CDR3 totals 16 residues. Via MiXCR, TCRdb re-called the RACE reads, giving one row per CDR3 protein. Of 35,000 to 50,000 distinct CDR3 sequences in the sample, approximately 9.7% were seen once.

This TCR came from a woman aged 25-40 years with alopecia areata. Some clones in this sample may be carry-over from other donors' samples. Sequenced here: whole blood, sampled in connection with sensitization to the hapten diphenylcyclopropenone (DPC). The chain couples TRBV28 to TRBJ2-3; possibly TRBD1 for D (6 bases). CDR3 in amino acids: CASSFPGATPTDTQYF. CDR3 coding DNA: TGTGCCAGCAGTTTTCCAGGGGCTACTCCCACAGATACGCAGTATTTT.